This T cell receptor (beta chain) derives from a study of shared clonotypes between healthy human individuals. The study's findings and limits: In contrast to clonotypes shared by all four donors, non-shared clonotypes had lower generation probabilities.

A note on this clone: Its antigen is unidentified.

Cells designated naive CD8 were CD45RO-negative and were positively selected for CCR7, with terminally differentiated effector memory CD45RA+ cells excluded. The assay ran at deep level. Sorted-subset replicate PCRs used 150 to 200 ng of genomic DNA. This amount corresponded to 30,000 to 35,000 T cell genomes. TCRdb's table, derived via immunoSEQ multiplex PCR, lists solely in-frame clones and lacks some. This table holds around 1,900,000 clones, approximately 92% found once. Trimming took 6 bases from V and 3 from J; bases not matched to a gene: 3. This CDR3 has 13 residues. From germline, CDR1 is MNHEY and CDR2 SMNVEV (reference sequence).

The source is a man younger than 35 in good health. Some clones in this sample may be carry-over from other donors' samples. The source material was naive CD8+ T cells from PBMCs. This chain joins TRBV27 and TRBJ2-7, with TRBD2 identical over 9 bases. CDR3 nucleotides: TGTGCCAGCAGAAGCGGGAGGAACTACGAGCAGTACTTC. Translated: CASRSGRNYEQYF.